The present T cell receptor beta chain was sequenced within a study of blood T cell repertoires in COVID-19. V was pared by 4 bases and J by 4 bases, with 6 bases of the junction left unmatched. CDR3 length: 13 residues. Germline CDR1 SQVTM, CDR2 ANQGSEA. Per the authors' pipeline: Reference gene primer amplification yielded estimated nucleated cell counts. The protocol was immunoSEQ multiplex PCR, while the TCRdb copy is restricted to in-frame clones and leaves out a portion. For V, J and clone size, that table is used; D and trimming come from the DNA. The sample has around 330,000 clones; roughly 90% are singletons.

This TCR came from a woman in her 50s with active or convalescent COVID-19. This rearrangement joins TRBV29-1 to TRBJ2-7; 8 bases are a match to TRBD1. Material: peripheral blood. DNA of the CDR3: TGCAGCGTTGTAATATGGACAGGGTACGAGCAGTACTTC. This translates into CSVVIWTGYEQYF.